The 26 T cell receptor beta chains reported below all come from one sample, sequenced in a study of cytomegalovirus exposure and HLA in healthy donors. This PCR relied on a set of 60 Vbeta primers and 13 Jbeta primers. Clones were read by immunoSEQ multiplex PCR, and TCRdb kept only the in-frame ones, dropping some. The table records roughly 150,000 clones, roughly 80% of them present only once. Sequenced input: PBMCs. These receptors were taken from a man aged 18 to 29 in good health and CMV-seropositive.

The chain links TRBV2 to TRBJ2-1; 7 bases map to TRBD1. The CDR3 contains 15 residues. The germline CDR1 and CDR2 sequences are SNHLY and FYNNEI. Trimming took 10 bases from V and 3 from J; bases not matched to a gene: 12. CDR3 loop: CATRKATGDYNEQFF. The CDR3 DNA follows: TGTGCCACCCGGAAGGCTACAGGGGACTACAATGAGCAGTTCTTC.

The chain recombines TRBV11-3 with TRBJ2-5, with 7 bases aligning to TRBD1. The CDR3 sequence is 13 residues long. From germline, CDR1 is SGHNT and CDR2 YENEEA. V dropped 5 bases and J dropped 5; count of bases not matched to a gene: 5. CDR3 region: CASSLTGSETQYF. The DNA for the CDR3 is TGTGCCAGCAGCCTGACAGGGTCCGAGACCCAGTACTTC. The full variable domain, its missing parts supplied by reference TRBV11-3 and TRBJ2-5, is EAGVVQSPRYKIIEKKQPVAFWCNPISGHNTLYWYLQNLGQGPELLIRYENEEAVDDSQLPKDRFSAERLKGVDSTLKIQPAELGDSAVYLCASSLTGSETQYFGPGTRLLVL.

The chain carries TRBV28 and TRBJ1-4, with D unclear. V lost 6 bases and J lost 2, with 16 bases in between. The germline V gene encodes CDR1 MDHEN and CDR2 SYDVKM. The CDR3 is 16 amino acids. CDR3 nucleotide sequence: TGTGCCAGCAGGTCTCCAGGCGCAGACACTAATGAAAAACTGTTTTTT. Translated: CASRSPGADTNEKLFF.

The gene calls are TRBV6-6 and TRBJ1-4; 8 bases line up with TRBD1. CDR1 is MNHNY and CDR2 is SVGAGI in the germline V gene (reference sequence). V lost 5 bases, J lost 7 bases, and 9 bases stayed unmatched. CDR3 size: 15 residues. The CDR3 here is CASSPPGTGLEKLFF. The CDR3 DNA reads TGTGCCAGCAGTCCCCCCGGGACAGGTCTTGAAAAACTGTTTTTT.

V and J are TRBV29-1 and TRBJ1-2, with TRBD1 as a possible D gene (5 bases). Germline V gene sequence: CDR1 SQVTM, CDR2 ANQGSEA. Between the trimmed V and J ends, which lost 5 bases and 4 bases, there was a span of 29 bases. This CDR3 contains 18 residues. Written as DNA, the CDR3 is TGCAGCGTTCCCCCCTCGACAGCCCGGAGGGGAGAGTCCTATGGCTACACCTTC. It is translated as CSVPPSTARRGESYGYTF.

The J gene is TRBJ2-3, the V gene TRBV19; D not resolved. The CDR3 sequence is 15 residues long. V lost 2 bases and J lost 5, with 14 bases in between. The germline gives CDR1 LNHDA, CDR2 SQIVND (reference sequence). CDR3 protein: CASSIRPRLQDTQYF. CDR3 nucleotide sequence: TGTGCCAGTAGTATAAGGCCCAGGCTTCAAGATACGCAGTATTTT.

As to this clone: A far larger clone is just one base off, so this is likely a read error. The V gene is TRBV7-9, the J gene TRBJ2-7, with 10 bases matching TRBD1. Per germline, CDR1 SEHNR and CDR2 FQNEAQ (reference sequence). The CDR3 contains 17 residues. The CDR3 sequence: CSSSLGLLGQGSCEQYF. The CDR3, as DNA: TGTTCCAGCAGCTTAGGGCTACTGGGACAGGGGTCGTGCGAGCAGTACTTC.

The chain joins TRBV6-1 to TRBJ2-2; D is unclear. Germline values: CDR1 MNHNS, CDR2 SASEGT. Trimming pared 1 base from V and 8 bases from J, leaving 11 bases between. The CDR3 runs to 14 residues. The CDR3 DNA follows: TGTGCCAGCAGTGAAGTCGTGTCGTTTGGGGAGCTGTTTTTT. Translating it yields CASSEVVSFGELFF.

This chain connects TRBV4-1 to TRBJ1-6; 8 bases match TRBD1. The V segment lost 4 bases and the J segment 6 bases; nucleotides outside the gene matches: 8. This CDR3 is built from 16 residues. CDR1 and CDR2 from the germline V gene are MGHRA and YSYEKL. CDR3 residues: CASSPQVGQVNSPLHF. The CDR3 nucleotides are TGCGCCAGCAGCCCCCAGGTGGGACAGGTTAATTCACCCCTCCACTTT.

The gene calls are TRBV5-1 and TRBJ2-7; tentatively, D is TRBD2 (5 bases). The V end was cut by 0 bases, the J end by 7 bases, with 14 bases between. Germline assignment: CDR1 SGHRS and CDR2 YFSETQ. This CDR3 has 14 amino acids. Here the CDR3 reads CASSLAGGLTEQYF. CDR3 DNA: TGCGCCAGCAGCTTGGCGGGCGGACTTACGGAGCAGTACTTC. The whole variable domain, remainder taken from reference TRBV5-1 and TRBJ2-7, is KAGVTQTPRYLIKTRGQQVTLSCSPISGHRSVSWYQQTPGQGLQFLFEYFSETQRNKGNFPGRFSGRQFSNSRSEMNVSTLELGDSALYLCASSLAGGLTEQYFGPGTRLTVT.

On this clone: The junction shows a germline mismatch at one end, possibly a read error. The chain recombines TRBV5-1 with TRBJ2-1, with D possibly matching TRBD1 (5 bases). The CDR3 sequence is 15 residues long. Per the germline V gene, CDR1 is SGHRS and CDR2 is YFSETQ. CDR3 DNA: TGCTCCAGCAGCTTACAGGCTAGCTCCTACAATGAGCAGTTCTTC. Protein product: CSSSLQASSYNEQFF.

The chain uses TRBV7-2 and TRBJ2-7, with a weak D call TRBD2 (6 bases). Germline lookup yields CDR1 SGHTA and CDR2 FQGNSA. The CDR3 spans 17 residues. Trimming left V 1 base short and J 0 bases short, with 16 bases between. The CDR3 region is CASSLVIIGGYSYEQYF. CDR3 nucleotides: TGTGCCAGCAGCTTAGTGATTATCGGGGGATACTCCTACGAGCAGTACTTC. Drawing the rest from reference TRBV7-2 and TRBJ2-7, the complete variable domain is GAGVSQSPSNKVTEKGKDVELRCDPISGHTALYWYRQSLGQGLEFLIYFQGNSAPDKSGLPSDRFSAERTGGSVSTLTIQRTQQEDSAVYLCASSLVIIGGYSYEQYFGPGTRLTVT.

J is TRBJ1-2 and V is TRBV5-1; a weak D match, TRBD1 (6 bases). This CDR3 contains 13 residues. V lost 4 bases and J lost 8, with 15 bases in between. Germline V lookup: CDR1 SGHRS, CDR2 YFSETQ. In nucleotides, the CDR3 is TGCGCCAGCAGCCCCATACAGACAGGAGGCTACACCTTC. Translation gives CASSPIQTGGYTF.

V usage is TRBV7-2 and J usage is TRBJ2-1, with TRBD2 as a possible D gene (5 bases). The CDR3 length is 13 residues. Trimming pared 7 bases from V and 9 bases from J, leaving 16 bases between. CDR1 and CDR2 (germline): SGHTA, FQGNSA. The DNA for the CDR3 is TGTGCCAGCACCCCCTCCCGGGCGGGTGAGCAGTTCTTC. Protein product: CASTPSRAGEQFF.

J is TRBJ2-7 and V is TRBV2; weak D call: TRBD1 (6 bases). Germline V lookup: CDR1 SNHLY, CDR2 FYNNEI. This CDR3 contains 17 residues. The V and J ends lost 1 base and 2 bases respectively, with 18 bases between them. The CDR3 nucleotides read TGTGCCAGCAGTGAAGGAACCACAGGGTGGGGGACCTACGAGCAGTACTTC. This sequence encodes CASSEGTTGWGTYEQYF. Together with reference TRBV2 and TRBJ2-7, the CDR3 gives the full variable domain: EPEVTQTPSHQVTQMGQEVILRCVPISNHLYFYWYRQILGQKVEFLVSFYNNEISEKSEIFDDQFSVERPDGSNFTLKIRSTKLEDSAMYFCASSEGTTGWGTYEQYFGPGTRLTVT.

The gene calls are TRBV7-9 and TRBJ2-5; D remains unclear. Germline values: CDR1 SEHNR, CDR2 FQNEAQ (reference sequence). Trimming cost V 4 bases and J 5 bases, with 11 bases left between them. The CDR3 loop spans 13 amino acids. The CDR3 is CASSYTSAETQYF. The CDR3 DNA follows: TGTGCCAGCAGCTATACCAGCGCGGAGACCCAGTACTTC.

This chain links TRBV2 with TRBJ1-5; 8 nucleotides agree with TRBD1. The ends lost 7 bases at V and 2 bases at J; junction bases unmatched: 1. CDR3 size: 13 residues. CDR1 and CDR2 (germline): SNHLY, FYNNEI. The CDR3 sequence: CASTDRGNQPQHF. CDR3 DNA: TGTGCCAGCACGGACAGGGGCAATCAGCCCCAGCATTTT.

This clone was recorded a few times. This chain uses TRBV2 with TRBJ2-3, with TRBD2 identical over 7 bases. CDR3 size: 14 residues. The germline CDR1 and CDR2 sequences are SNHLY and FYNNEI. V lost 7 bases, J lost 4 bases, and 8 bases stayed unmatched. The CDR3 bases are TGTGCCAGCAAGGGCGGGAGTACCCCAGATACGCAGTATTTT. Translating it yields CASKGGSTPDTQYF. Together with reference TRBV2 and TRBJ2-3, the CDR3 gives the full variable domain: EPEVTQTPSHQVTQMGQEVILRCVPISNHLYFYWYRQILGQKVEFLVSFYNNEISEKSEIFDDQFSVERPDGSNFTLKIRSTKLEDSAMYFCASKGGSTPDTQYFGPGTRLTVL.

Here the CDR3 DNA reads TGCGCCAGCAGCCCGCAGCGGGGGGACAATGAGCAGTTCTTC. Translation: CASSPQRGDNEQFF. V and J are TRBV4-1 and TRBJ2-1, with TRBD2 matching 9 bases. Trimming took 4 bases from V and 5 from J; bases not matched to a gene: 3. The CDR3 is 14 amino acids. Germline CDR1 MGHRA, CDR2 YSYEKL.

This chain uses TRBV28 with TRBJ2-5; 8 nucleotides align to TRBD1. Germline-derived CDR1 and CDR2 are MDHEN and SYDVKM. CDR3 size: 17 residues. Germline trimming cut 3 bases from V and 1 base from J; bases unmatched to any gene: 10. The CDR3 region is CASSFILGQAVQETQYF. In DNA, the CDR3 is TGTGCCAGCAGTTTCATTTTGGGACAGGCGGTCCAAGAGACCCAGTACTTC.

The chain has TRBV30 and TRBJ2-2; possible D gene TRBD2, 6 bases. This CDR3 spans 13 amino acids. V was shortened by 5 bases and J by 4 bases, with 11 bases between the two germline ends. Germline V gene lookup returns CDR1 GTSNPN and CDR2 SVGIG (reference sequence). CDR3 coding DNA: TGTGCCTGGGGCGGAGGGTTCACCGGGGAGCTGTTTTTT. Translating gives CAWGGGFTGELFF.

The J gene is TRBJ1-5, the V gene TRBV28, with 9 bases aligning to TRBD1. The CDR3 sequence is 16 residues long. Germline assignment: CDR1 MDHEN and CDR2 SYDVKM. V was clipped by 6 bases and J by 5 bases; unmatched bases: 11. CDR3 sequence (DNA): TGTGCCAGCAGACAATTAGGACAGGGGATCTATCAGCCCCAGCATTTT. This codes for CASRQLGQGIYQPQHF.

V and J are TRBV28 and TRBJ2-7, with 7 bases matching TRBD1. Unmatched junction bases numbered 7, after V lost 6 bases and J lost 2 bases. Germline CDR1 MDHEN, CDR2 SYDVKM. The CDR3 spans 14 residues. In DNA, the CDR3 is TGTGCCAGCAGGGGGACAGTTAATCCCTACGAGCAGTACTTC. Translating it yields CASRGTVNPYEQYF. The whole variable domain, remainder taken from reference TRBV28 and TRBJ2-7, is DVKVTQSSRYLVKRTGEKVFLECVQDMDHENMFWYRQDPGLGLRLIYFSYDVKMKEKGDIPEGYSVSREKKERFSLILESASTNQTSMYLCASRGTVNPYEQYFGPGTRLTVT.

The chain employs TRBV9 and TRBJ2-3, with D maybe TRBD2 (6 bases). The CDR3 covers 16 residues. Trimming shortened V by 0 bases and J by 4 bases, and 15 bases separated the two germline ends. The V gene's germline CDR1 is SGDLS and CDR2 YYNGEE. CDR3 DNA sequence: TGTGCCAGCAGCGTAGGCGTACTAGCAGTCCCAGATACGCAGTATTTT. Its translation is CASSVGVLAVPDTQYF.

J is TRBJ2-2 and V is TRBV29-1; D not certain. Germline CDR1 and CDR2: SQVTM and ANQGSEA. Between the trimmed V and J ends, which lost 4 bases and 0 bases, there was a span of 15 bases. The CDR3 extends over 16 amino acids. The CDR3 loop is CSVVLGRSANTGELFF. The CDR3 bases are TGCAGCGTTGTGTTGGGCCGATCCGCGAACACCGGGGAGCTGTTTTTT.

This clone was seen more than once but under ten times. This rearrangement joins TRBV10-2 to TRBJ1-2, with a weak D call TRBD1 (5 bases). This CDR3 comprises 17 residues. Germline CDR1 and CDR2: WSHSY and SAAADI. V lost 0 bases, J lost 6 bases, and 20 bases lay in between. The DNA for the CDR3 is TGCGCCAGCAGTGAGTCTCGGTTTGGGCAGGGAAACCATGGCTACACCTTC. It yields the protein CASSESRFGQGNHGYTF.